The following is a T cell receptor beta chain sequence with its context. Its target is unknown. Measured with immunoSEQ multiplex PCR; TCRdb has only the in-frame clones, and not every one. The sample gives approximately 110,000 clones, roughly 90% of which show up once; approximately 10% is in the top ten. This CDR3 is 17 amino acids long. V was clipped by 4 bases and J by 2 bases; unmatched bases: 9. CDR1 is PRHDT, CDR2 FYEKMQ, per germline (reference sequence). The data stem from a study of T cell responses to AZD1222 COVID-19 vaccine. Study details: The study pooled second doses at about 4 or about 12 weeks.

Study-level points and caveats: Scientists sampled the repertoires only once the peak T cell response had passed. Donor demographics were predominantly white British with a female majority; clonal diversity may be underestimated. With two AZD1222 doses given, Spike-specific TCR breadth and depth both rose.

The TCR originated in an adult in good health. The J gene is TRBJ2-7, the V gene TRBV13, with 12 bases identical to TRBD2. Sequencing used peripheral blood, obtained on day 0 of AZD1222 vaccination. The CDR3 nucleotides read TGTGCCAGCAGCTCGACCTCTCTAGCGGGAGGGCCCTACGAGCAGTACTTC. Translation gives CASSSTSLAGGPYEQYF.